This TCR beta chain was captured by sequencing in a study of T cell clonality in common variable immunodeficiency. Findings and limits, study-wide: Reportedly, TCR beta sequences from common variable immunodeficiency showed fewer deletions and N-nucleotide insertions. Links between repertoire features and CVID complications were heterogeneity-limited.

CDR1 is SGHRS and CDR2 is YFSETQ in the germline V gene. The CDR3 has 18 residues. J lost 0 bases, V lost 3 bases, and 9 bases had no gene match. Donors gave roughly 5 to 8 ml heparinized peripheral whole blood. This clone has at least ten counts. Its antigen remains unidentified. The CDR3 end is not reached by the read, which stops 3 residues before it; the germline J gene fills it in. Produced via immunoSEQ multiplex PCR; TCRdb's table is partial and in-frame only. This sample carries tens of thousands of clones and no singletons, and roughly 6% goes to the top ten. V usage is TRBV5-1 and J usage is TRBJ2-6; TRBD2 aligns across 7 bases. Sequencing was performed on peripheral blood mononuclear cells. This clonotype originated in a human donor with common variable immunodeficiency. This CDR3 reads CASSWGGEIRSGANVLTF. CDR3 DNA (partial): TGCGCCAGCAGCTGGGGGGGTGAAATTCGCTCTGGGGCCAACGTC.